One sample yielded the 32 T cell receptor beta chains listed below, sequenced in a study of STAT5B mutations in CD4+ large granular lymphocyte leukemia. The data were produced by immunoSEQ multiplex PCR, yet TCRdb's version contains in-frame clones alone and is incomplete. The table has tens of thousands of clones, about 78% seen once. The sequenced sample consisted of CD4+ T cells from blood buffy coats. The receptor source for this set is a human donor in good health.

The rearrangement uses TRBV7-2 and TRBJ2-2; D possibly corresponds to TRBD2 (5 bases). Germline V gene lookup returns CDR1 SGHTA and CDR2 FQGNSA. This CDR3 is built from 16 residues. V lost 2 bases to trimming and J lost 3 bases, with 13 bases between them. The CDR3 region has the DNA TGTGCCAGCAGCTTACTTCGGACGAGGGACACCGGGGAGCTGTTTTTT. This gives the protein CASSLLRTRDTGELFF.

The chain joins TRBV7-3 to TRBJ2-7, with D possibly TRBD2 on 7 matching bases. The CDR3 length is 17 residues. The V gene lost 1 base and the J gene lost 2 bases, with 18 bases spanning the gap. CDR1 and CDR2 from the germline V gene are SGHTA and FQGTGA. The CDR3 reads CASSLKGSGGSTYEQYF. The CDR3 coding sequence is TGTGCCAGCAGCTTAAAAGGCTCGGGGGGCAGTACCTACGAGCAGTACTTC.

This clone came up a few times. The J gene is TRBJ1-1, the V gene TRBV7-9; TRBD1 is a possible D gene (6 bases). The length of the CDR3 is 11 residues. Germline V CDR1 and CDR2: SEHNR, FQNEAQ (reference sequence). V was clipped by 5 bases and J by 7 bases, with 8 bases between them. In DNA, the CDR3 is TGTGCCAGCAGCCAACAGGGTGAAGCTTTCTTT. Translation gives CASSQQGEAFF.

The chain couples TRBV5-1 to TRBJ2-7, with D perhaps matching TRBD1 (6 bases). There are 14 residues in the CDR3. Trimming took 0 bases from V and 4 from J, leaving 11 bases between them. CDR1 SGHRS and CDR2 YFSETQ come from the germline V gene. CDR3 sequence reads: CASSLDRVRYEQYF. The DNA of the CDR3 is TGCGCCAGCAGCTTGGACAGGGTCAGGTACGAGCAGTACTTC.

The chain recombines TRBV27 with TRBJ1-1; 8 bases map to TRBD1. Germline values: CDR1 MNHEY, CDR2 SMNVEV (reference sequence). This CDR3 comprises 15 residues. The junction had 10 bases not matched to a gene; V was cut back by 4 bases and J by 6 bases. The CDR3 spells CASSWTGRGHSEAFF. The CDR3 nucleotides are TGTGCCAGCAGTTGGACAGGGAGAGGTCATTCTGAAGCTTTCTTT.

This clone was seen a handful of times. The chain joins TRBV28 to TRBJ1-2, with D uncertain. V was trimmed by 5 bases and J by 7 bases, leaving 11 bases between them. There are 12 residues in the CDR3. The germline CDR1 and CDR2 sequences are MDHEN and SYDVKM. The CDR3 DNA follows: TGTGCCAGCAGTCCAGGCGTTGGTGGCTACACCTTC. Translating it yields CASSPGVGGYTF.

The rearrangement uses TRBV4-3 and TRBJ1-2, with D tentatively TRBD1 (6 bases). The CDR3 sequence is 15 residues long. Germline CDR1 is LGHNA and CDR2 is YSLEER. V lost 4 bases to trimming and J lost 1 base, with 13 bases between them. The CDR3 bases are TGCGCCAGCAGCCCCTCCGGACAGCTTAACTATGGCTACACCTTC. It encodes CASSPSGQLNYGYTF.

The chain carries TRBV7-3 and TRBJ1-2; a possible D gene is TRBD1 (5 bases). Trimming took off 2 bases at V and 8 bases at J, with 12 bases between the two ends. Per the germline V gene, CDR1 is SGHTA and CDR2 is FQGTGA. This CDR3 spans 13 amino acids. CDR3 nucleotide sequence: TGTGCCAGCAGCTTAGGACGGGGACGAGGCTACACCTTC. Amino acid sequence: CASSLGRGRGYTF.

This chain uses TRBV30 with TRBJ2-7; no reliable D call. From germline, CDR1 is GTSNPN and CDR2 SVGIG (reference sequence). There are 12 residues in the CDR3. V lost 2 bases and J 5 bases, leaving 10 bases between the germline ends. The chain's CDR3 is CAWSPVIHEQYF. The CDR3, as DNA: TGTGCCTGGAGTCCCGTGATACACGAGCAGTACTTC.

V usage is TRBV18 and J usage is TRBJ1-4; D ambiguous. Germline V gene lookup returns CDR1 KGHSH and CDR2 LQKENI. Between the trimmed V and J ends, which lost 4 bases and 2 bases, there was a span of 5 bases. The CDR3 is made up of 13 amino acids. This CDR3 reads CASSRDTNEKLFF. The CDR3 DNA is TGTGCCAGCTCACGCGATACTAATGAAAAACTGTTTTTT. Supplemented by reference TRBV18 and TRBJ1-4, the full variable domain reads NAGVMQNPRHLVRRRGQEARLRCSPMKGHSHVYWYRQLPEEGLKFMVYLQKENIIDESGMPKERFSAEFPKEGPSILRIQQVVRGDSAAYFCASSRDTNEKLFFGSGTQLSVL.

The V and J genes are TRBV11-3 and TRBJ2-3; 9 nucleotides match TRBD1. The CDR3 is made up of 16 amino acids. Per germline, CDR1 SGHNT and CDR2 YENEEA. V lost 5 bases to trimming and J lost 4 bases; unmatched junction nucleotides: 10. CDR3 amino acids: CASSTGDRVEADTQYF. In nucleotides, the CDR3 is TGTGCCAGCAGCACCGGGGACAGGGTGGAGGCAGATACGCAGTATTTT.

This clone was picked up a small number of times. The V and J genes are TRBV5-6 and TRBJ1-2, with D possibly TRBD1 on 5 matching bases. Germline CDR1 SGHDT, CDR2 YYEEEE. This CDR3 is built from 15 residues. V was trimmed by 4 bases and J by 4 bases, leaving 17 bases between them. Here the CDR3 DNA reads TGTGCCAGCAGCCCTGAGAAGGGGATGTCCTATGGCTACACCTTC. Encoded protein: CASSPEKGMSYGYTF.

In its sample, this clone was seen a few times. The chain uses TRBV19 and TRBJ1-4, with D possibly matching TRBD1 (5 bases). Between the trimmed V and J ends, which lost 10 bases and 5 bases, there was a span of 17 bases. The CDR3 length is 14 residues. The germline V gene has CDR1 LNHDA and CDR2 SQIVND (reference sequence). This CDR3 reads CATAPGAQNEKLFF. CDR3 DNA sequence: TGTGCCACCGCCCCCGGGGCTCAAAATGAAAAACTGTTTTTT.

This clone was recorded once. This rearrangement joins TRBV7-3 to TRBJ2-2; the D gene could be TRBD1 or TRBD2 (5 bases each). CDR1 is SGHTA and CDR2 is FQGTGA in the germline V gene. Trimming took off 5 bases at V and 0 bases at J, with 13 bases between the two ends. This CDR3 has 16 residues. In DNA form, the CDR3 reads TGTGCCAGCAGCGGAACCGGGACCGCGAACACCGGGGAGCTGTTTTTT. This sequence encodes CASSGTGTANTGELFF.

The chain carries TRBV5-1 and TRBJ2-1; D may match TRBD1 or TRBD2 (5 bases each). The CDR3 is made up of 15 amino acids. V lost 4 bases to trimming and J lost 8 bases, with 19 bases between them. Germline CDR1 SGHRS, CDR2 YFSETQ. This CDR3 is CASSPGAGFSDEQFF. The CDR3 region has the DNA TGCGCCAGCAGCCCTGGGGCAGGGTTTAGCGATGAGCAGTTCTTC.

In this sample, this clone turned up a few times. J is TRBJ1-2 and V is TRBV19; D gene unclear. This CDR3 contains 14 residues. V shed 5 bases and J shed 4 bases, with 14 bases lying between them. Germline CDR1 and CDR2: LNHDA and SQIVND (reference sequence). The CDR3 DNA sequence: TGTGCCAGTAGTGAAGCTAGCCGATCCTATGGCTACACCTTC. This encodes CASSEASRSYGYTF. Based on the CDR3 plus reference TRBV19 and TRBJ1-2, the full variable domain is DGGITQSPKYLFRKEGQNVTLSCEQNLNHDAMYWYRQDPGQGLRLIYYSQIVNDFQKGDIAEGYSVSREKKESFPLTVTSAQKNPTAFYLCASSEASRSYGYTFGSGTRLTVV.

Turning to this clone: Relative to the germline gene, one junction end is altered; a read error may explain this. This chain uses TRBV27 with TRBJ2-3, with a weak D call TRBD1 (5 bases). The germline gives CDR1 MNHEY, CDR2 SMNVEV (reference sequence). The CDR3 contains 13 residues. The CDR3 is CASSSSAGTGDHF. CDR3 DNA sequence: TGTGCCAGCAGTTCATCTGCCGGTACAGGAGATCATTTT.

The rearrangement links TRBV4-3 to TRBJ2-1; 8 positions agree with TRBD1. The junction had 11 bases not matched to a gene; V was cut back by 0 bases and J by 4 bases. The CDR3 runs 18 residues. Germline CDR1 and CDR2: LGHNA and YSLEER. CDR3 in amino acids: CASSQDFNRGATYNEQFF. The CDR3 region has the DNA TGCGCCAGCAGCCAAGATTTTAACAGGGGGGCGACTTACAATGAGCAGTTCTTC.

CDR3 nucleotides: TGTGCCAGCAGCTTGGTCCTGGGAGGGGGCACCGGGGAGCTGTTTTTT. As protein: CASSLVLGGGTGELFF. The chain has TRBV5-4 and TRBJ2-2, with a possible D match to TRBD2 (7 bases). This CDR3 is built from 16 residues. V gave up 0 bases and J gave up 4 bases, with 13 bases separating them. The germline V gene has CDR1 SGHNT and CDR2 YYREEE (reference sequence).

The rearrangement links TRBV5-1 to TRBJ2-3; tentative D call: TRBD1 (6 bases). This CDR3 region has 17 residues. Germline V gives CDR1 SGHRS, CDR2 YFSETQ. Trimming stripped 4 bases from V and 1 base from J, with 19 bases between. The CDR3 is CASSPIQIGTRTDTQYF. CDR3 DNA sequence: TGCGCCAGCAGCCCCATCCAGATTGGGACACGCACAGATACGCAGTATTTT.

The chain uses TRBV6-1 and TRBJ2-5; the D call may be TRBD1 or TRBD2 (5 bases each). Between the trimmed V and J ends, which lost 7 bases and 5 bases, there was a span of 17 bases. This CDR3 region has 14 residues. CDR1 is MNHNS, CDR2 SASEGT, per germline. CDR3 region: CASKPGPGRETQYF. CDR3 DNA: TGTGCCAGCAAACCCGGTCCGGGACGGGAGACCCAGTACTTC.

V usage is TRBV27 and J usage is TRBJ1-2; possibly TRBD1 for D (6 bases). Trimming cost V 1 base and J 1 base, with 10 bases left between them. Germline CDR1 MNHEY, CDR2 SMNVEV (reference sequence). This CDR3 contains 15 residues. As DNA, the CDR3 is TGTGCCAGCAGTTTATTGGGGGCGGTTAACTATGGCTACACCTTC. This gives the protein CASSLLGAVNYGYTF.

The rearrangement links TRBV6-5 to TRBJ1-1, with D possibly TRBD1 on 5 matching bases. The V gene's germline CDR1 is MNHEY and CDR2 SVGAGI. The CDR3 has 12 residues. V dropped 10 bases and J dropped 1 base, with 10 bases sitting between them. CDR3: CATGLRNTEAFF. DNA of the CDR3: TGTGCCACAGGGTTACGGAACACTGAAGCTTTCTTT.

The chain has TRBV10-1 and TRBJ1-2; a weak D match, TRBD1 (5 bases). Trimming took 5 bases from V and 1 from J, leaving 17 bases between them. This CDR3 contains 16 residues. From germline, CDR1 is WNHNN and CDR2 SYGVQD (reference sequence). This CDR3 reads CASSPSTARYNYGYTF. CDR3 bases: TGCGCCAGCAGTCCTTCGACAGCCCGTTATAACTATGGCTACACCTTC.

The rearrangement uses TRBV4-3 and TRBJ1-6, with a tentative D call TRBD1 (5 bases). Trimming stripped 0 bases from V and 6 bases from J, with 9 bases between. The CDR3 length is 15 residues. The germline V gene has CDR1 LGHNA and CDR2 YSLEER. In nucleotides, the CDR3 is TGCGCCAGCAGCCAAGATGGGCAGGGTAATTCACCCCTCCACTTT. Its protein is CASSQDGQGNSPLHF.

The rearrangement uses TRBV4-3 and TRBJ2-3; 12 bases fit TRBD2. Unmatched junction bases numbered 2, after V lost 4 bases and J lost 3 bases. The germline CDR1 and CDR2 sequences are LGHNA and YSLEER. CDR3 length: 15 residues. The CDR3 sequence is CASSPLAGGTDTQYF. In nucleotides, the CDR3 is TGCGCCAGCAGCCCACTAGCGGGGGGAACAGATACGCAGTATTTT.

V is TRBV5-1 and J is TRBJ2-1, with TRBD2 matching 15 bases. J was trimmed by 6 bases and V by 3 bases; bases with no gene match: 7. The CDR3 consists of 17 residues. The germline V gene has CDR1 SGHRS and CDR2 YFSETQ. The DNA of the CDR3 is TGCGCCAGCAGCTCGCCCGGGACTAGCGGGAGGCGCAATGAGCAGTTCTTC. It is translated as CASSSPGTSGRRNEQFF.

This rearrangement joins TRBV5-1 to TRBJ2-1; 8 nucleotides agree with TRBD1. This CDR3 is 16 amino acids long. After removal of 4 bases from V and 6 bases from J, the junction contained 12 bases not matched to a gene. The germline V gene encodes CDR1 SGHRS and CDR2 YFSETQ. The CDR3 DNA reads as TGCGCCAGCAGCACCGGACAGGGTTCGGTGTTCAATGAGCAGTTCTTC. Its translation: CASSTGQGSVFNEQFF.

The chain combines TRBV7-9 with TRBJ2-1; 9 nucleotides agree with TRBD2. The CDR3 consists of 15 residues. J was trimmed by 7 bases and V by 1 base; bases with no gene match: 5. CDR1 and CDR2 (germline): SEHNR, FQNEAQ (reference sequence). In DNA, the CDR3 is TGTGCCAGCAGCTTAGTGACTAGCGGCCTTAATGAGCAGTTCTTC. Encoded protein: CASSLVTSGLNEQFF. Complete variable domain (other parts from reference TRBV7-9 and TRBJ2-1): DTGVSQNPRHKITKRGQNVTFRCDPISEHNRLYWYRQTLGQGPEFLTYFQNEAQLEKSRLLSDRFSAERPKGSFSTLEIQRTEQGDSAMYLCASSLVTSGLNEQFFGPGTRLTVL.

The chain couples TRBV7-2 to TRBJ1-1; D not certain. Trimming removed 5 bases at V and 1 base at J, with 5 bases between. CDR1 is SGHTA and CDR2 is FQGNSA in the germline V gene. This CDR3 has 12 amino acids. The CDR3 coding sequence is TGTGCCAGCAGCCGGACGAACACTGAAGCTTTCTTT. This gives the protein CASSRTNTEAFF. Drawing the rest from reference TRBV7-2 and TRBJ1-1, the complete variable domain is GAGVSQSPSNKVTEKGKDVELRCDPISGHTALYWYRQSLGQGLEFLIYFQGNSAPDKSGLPSDRFSAERTGGSVSTLTIQRTQQEDSAVYLCASSRTNTEAFFGQGTRLTVV.

This rearrangement joins TRBV5-1 to TRBJ1-2; D may be TRBD1 (6 bases). There are 15 residues in the CDR3. Germline V CDR1 and CDR2: SGHRS, YFSETQ. Trimming left V 6 bases short and J 3 bases short, with 18 bases between. The CDR3 bases are TGCGCCAGCACCATCGGGACAAACCAAGACTATGGCTACACCTTC. Translation gives CASTIGTNQDYGYTF.

V gene TRBV18 combines with J gene TRBJ2-7; D is uncertain. Germline V gene sequence: CDR1 KGHSH, CDR2 LQKENI. The CDR3 totals 12 residues. The ends were cut back, 6 bases at V and 3 bases at J, with 9 bases in the middle. Written as DNA, the CDR3 is TGTGCCAGCTCGCCCCGCGTCTACGAGCAGTACTTC. Residues: CASSPRVYEQYF.